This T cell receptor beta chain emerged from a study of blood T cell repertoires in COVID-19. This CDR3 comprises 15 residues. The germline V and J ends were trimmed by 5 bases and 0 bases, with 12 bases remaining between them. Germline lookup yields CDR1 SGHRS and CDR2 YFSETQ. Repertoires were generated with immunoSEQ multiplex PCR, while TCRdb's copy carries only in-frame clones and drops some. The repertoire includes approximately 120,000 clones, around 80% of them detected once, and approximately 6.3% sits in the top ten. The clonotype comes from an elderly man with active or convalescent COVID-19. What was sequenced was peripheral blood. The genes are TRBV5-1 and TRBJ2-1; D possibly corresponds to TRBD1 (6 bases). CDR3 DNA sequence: TGCGCCAGCAGACAACAGGGTAGCTCCTACAATGAGCAGTTCTTC. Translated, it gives CASRQQGSSYNEQFF.